The text below deals with one T cell receptor (beta chain). Its antigen is still unknown. The data were taken from a study of T cell responses to AZD1222 COVID-19 vaccine. Study as a whole: Recipients boosted at about 4 weeks or about 12 weeks are pooled. Study observations and caveats: It should be noted that donors were predominantly white British and more often female, and clonal diversity was possibly underestimated. The number of AZD1222 recipients seropositive at baseline was only six. Nearly half of spike-specific TCRs reportedly target variant regions that are unmutated in the B.1.351 and B.1.1.7 variants.

Generated by immunoSEQ multiplex PCR, the TCRdb table keeps only in-frame clones and is missing some. Among roughly 140,000 clones, about 92% were seen once, and the ten largest hold roughly 5%. The receptor comes from an adult in good health. This material consisted of peripheral blood, taken on day 0 of AZD1222 vaccination.

In DNA form, the CDR3 reads TGTGCCAGCAGCTTACCGGGACTTTACAATGAGCAGTTCTTC. Its translation is CASSLPGLYNEQFF. The rearrangement uses TRBV7-2 and TRBJ2-1; D perhaps matches TRBD2 (6 bases). Trimming removed 2 bases at V and 4 bases at J, with 9 bases between. Germline values: CDR1 SGHTA, CDR2 FQGNSA. This CDR3 contains 14 residues. Filled out from reference TRBV7-2 and TRBJ2-1, the complete variable domain reads GAGVSQSPSNKVTEKGKDVELRCDPISGHTALYWYRQSLGQGLEFLIYFQGNSAPDKSGLPSDRFSAERTGGSVSTLTIQRTQQEDSAVYLCASSLPGLYNEQFFGPGTRLTVL.